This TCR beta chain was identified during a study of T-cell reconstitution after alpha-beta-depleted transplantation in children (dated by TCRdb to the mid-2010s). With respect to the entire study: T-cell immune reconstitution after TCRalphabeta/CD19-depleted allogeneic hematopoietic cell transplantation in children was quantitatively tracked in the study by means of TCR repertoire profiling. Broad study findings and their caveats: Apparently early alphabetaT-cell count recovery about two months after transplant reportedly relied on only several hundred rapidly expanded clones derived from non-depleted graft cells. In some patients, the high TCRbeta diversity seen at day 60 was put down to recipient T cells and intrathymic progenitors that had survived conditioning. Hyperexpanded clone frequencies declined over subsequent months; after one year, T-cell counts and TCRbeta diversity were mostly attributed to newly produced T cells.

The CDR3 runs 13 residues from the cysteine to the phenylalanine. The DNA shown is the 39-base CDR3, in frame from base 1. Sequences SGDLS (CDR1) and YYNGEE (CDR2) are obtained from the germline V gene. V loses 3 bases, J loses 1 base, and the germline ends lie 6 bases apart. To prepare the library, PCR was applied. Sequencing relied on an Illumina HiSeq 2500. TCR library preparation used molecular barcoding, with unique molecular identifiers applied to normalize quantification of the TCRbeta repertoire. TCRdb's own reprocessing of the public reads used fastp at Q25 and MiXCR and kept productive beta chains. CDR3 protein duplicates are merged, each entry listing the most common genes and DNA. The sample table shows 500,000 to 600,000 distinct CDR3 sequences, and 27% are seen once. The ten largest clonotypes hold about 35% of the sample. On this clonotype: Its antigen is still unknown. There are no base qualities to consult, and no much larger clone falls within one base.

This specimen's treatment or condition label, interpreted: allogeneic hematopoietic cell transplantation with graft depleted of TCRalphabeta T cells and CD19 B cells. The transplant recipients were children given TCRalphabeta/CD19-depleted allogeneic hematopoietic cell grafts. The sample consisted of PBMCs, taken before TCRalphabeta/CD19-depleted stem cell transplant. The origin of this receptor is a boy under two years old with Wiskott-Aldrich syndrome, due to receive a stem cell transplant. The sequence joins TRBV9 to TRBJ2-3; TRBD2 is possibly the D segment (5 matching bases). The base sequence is TGTGCCAGCAGCGCGGAGGGCACAGATACGCAGTATTTT. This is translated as CASSAEGTDTQYF.